This record covers a single T cell receptor (beta chain). The specificity of this receptor is unknown. Nothing much larger sits one base from this clone, and base qualities are not available. V is shortened by 3 bases, J by 7 bases, and the region joining them spans 12 bases. CDR1 SEHNR and CDR2 FQNEAQ are derived from the germline V gene (reference sequence). The CDR3 goes from the cysteine to the phenylalanine over 14 residues. Only the CDR3 DNA is retained, 42 bases long and in frame from the first base. TCRbeta CDR3 regions were amplified from genomic DNA using the immunoSEQ Assay, a bias-controlled multiplex PCR. The paper's processing steps were these. The number of nucleated cells in each sample was estimated from the amplification of reference gene primers within the assay. To quantify the absolute abundance of each unique TCRbeta CDR3 rearrangement, sequence reads were collapsed and filtered. For each sample, productive Simpson clonality was calculated as the square root of Simpson's diversity index over productive rearrangements. This immuneACCESS table, as held by TCRdb, lists in-frame sequences with V and J called but not all clones. Of the missing ones, under half trace to an unresolved V gene in checked studies; the others have no known cause. V and J calls and clone size are given by that table; D and trimming were obtained from the DNA. The sample table lists just over 300,000 clones, 85% to 90% of them with a count of one. The ten biggest clones cover about 4.1% of the sample.

This entry is derived from a study of blood T cell repertoires in COVID-19 (dated by TCRdb to about 2020). Turning to the overall study: The collaborator samples originated in the United States, Italy and Spain and spanned the acute and convalescent phases of COVID-19. The samples were drawn from two sources: the first 160 participants of the ongoing ImmuneRACE study, and some 1,300 subjects contributed by 6 global collaborators. Where available, HLA class I and class II types were obtained from metadata supplied by the sample provider rather than from assay-based typing. A freely available public database, intended as a resource for researchers studying the immune response to SARS-CoV-2, is where the repertoires were released. Subjects who had been exposed to COVID-19, were actively infected with it, or had recovered from it provided the deeply sampled blood TCRbeta repertoires that made up the dataset. Sample metadata almost always included a de-identified subject ID, COVID-19 status, age in years and sex. The prospective study material was composed of cDNA or gDNA derived from T cells, B-cell-depleted T cells, or PBMCs.

Study-level results and caveats: Clinical and demographic metadata were provided uncurated, with the amount varying by source and participant.

Participants in the prospective study were aged roughly 18 to 100 years, lived in about two dozen United States geographic areas, and enrolled through a virtual design. In the prospective study, participants were assigned to cohorts based on the clinical history participants reported in a screening survey and a study questionnaire. For ImmuneRACE Cohort 3, a participant was defined as recovered based on two consecutive negative NP/OP PCR tests, clearance by a healthcare professional, or resolution of symptoms. In the prospective study, mobile phlebotomists collected whole blood, serum and a nasopharyngeal or oropharyngeal swab from each participant. Participants in the prospective study had the option to provide additional blood draws and questionnaires over a 2-month period. Blood samples from the prospective study were shipped frozen or at room temperature prior to DNA extraction.

Material: PBMCs or T cells enriched from blood (not recorded which). The chain couples TRBV7-9 to TRBJ2-2, with a tentative D gene TRBD2 over 5 matching bases. This TCR derives from a man aged 25 to 40 who had recovered from COVID-19. The DNA sequence reads TGTGCCAGCAGCTTTCCCCGAGGGAGCGGGGAGCTGTTTTTT. This encodes CASSFPRGSGELFF.